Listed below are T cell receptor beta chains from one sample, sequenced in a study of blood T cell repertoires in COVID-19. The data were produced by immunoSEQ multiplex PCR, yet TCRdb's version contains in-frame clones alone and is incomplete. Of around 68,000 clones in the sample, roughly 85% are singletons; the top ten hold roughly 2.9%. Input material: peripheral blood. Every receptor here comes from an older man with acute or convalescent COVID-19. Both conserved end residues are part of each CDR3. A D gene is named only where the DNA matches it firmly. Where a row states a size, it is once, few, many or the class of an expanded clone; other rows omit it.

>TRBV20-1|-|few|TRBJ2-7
CSAPGTYEQYF
TGCAGTGCTCCCGGGACCTACGAGCAGTACTTC
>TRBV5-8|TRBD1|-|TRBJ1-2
CASSLDVLGEGQRHGYTF
TGTGCCAGCAGCTTGGACGTATTGGGCGAGGGACAGCGACATGGCTACACCTTC
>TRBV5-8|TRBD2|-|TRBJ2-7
CATSPERGRSYEQYF
TGTGCCACCTCACCCGAGCGGGGACGTTCCTACGAGCAGTACTTC
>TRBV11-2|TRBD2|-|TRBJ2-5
CASRRDYLQETQYF
TGTGCCAGCAGACGGGACTACCTCCAAGAGACCCAGTACTTC
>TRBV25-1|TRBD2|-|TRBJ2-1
CASSDPSGRDNEQFF
TGTGCCAGCAGTGATCCTAGCGGGAGGGACAATGAGCAGTTCTTC
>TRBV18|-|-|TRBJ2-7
CASSPYVYNEQYF
TGTGCCAGCTCACCATACGTGTACAACGAGCAGTACTTC
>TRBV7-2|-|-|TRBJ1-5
CASSLQTGDDQPQHF
TGTGCCAGCAGCTTACAGACAGGTGATGACCAGCCCCAGCATTTT
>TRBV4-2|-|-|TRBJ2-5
CASSHRMTDKKTQYF
TGTGCCAGCAGCCACCGAATGACAGACAAGAAGACCCAGTACTTC
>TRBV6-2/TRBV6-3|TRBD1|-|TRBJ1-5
CASSIQGDLQPQHF
TGTGCCAGCAGTATACAGGGGGATCTTCAGCCCCAGCATTTT
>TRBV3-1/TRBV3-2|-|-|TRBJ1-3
CASSQGGVAGNTIYF
TGTGCCAGCAGCCAAGGGGGAGTAGCTGGAAACACCATATATTTT
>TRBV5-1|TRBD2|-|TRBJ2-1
CASRLTSGSNEQFF
TGCGCCAGCAGACTTACTAGCGGGAGTAATGAGCAGTTCTTC
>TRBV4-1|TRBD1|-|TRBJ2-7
CASSQDHRGRGEQYF
TGCGCCAGCAGCCAAGATCACAGGGGGCGAGGCGAGCAGTACTTC
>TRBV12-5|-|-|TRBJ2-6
CASGPLSGANVLTF
TGTGCTAGTGGTCCTCTCTCTGGGGCCAACGTCCTGACTTTC
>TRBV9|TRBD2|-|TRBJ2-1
CASSIAGGMSYNEQFF
TGTGCCAGCAGTATCGCGGGAGGTATGTCCTACAATGAGCAGTTCTTC
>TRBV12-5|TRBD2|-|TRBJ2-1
CASGLVVSRGAYNEQFF
TGTGCTAGTGGTTTGGTCGTGTCGCGGGGGGCCTACAATGAGCAGTTCTTC
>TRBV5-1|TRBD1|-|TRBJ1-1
CASRPLDRGAATEAFF
TGCGCCAGCCGACCCCTTGACAGGGGAGCAGCCACTGAAGCTTTCTTT
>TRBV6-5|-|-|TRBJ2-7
CASSSGAVYEQYF
TGTGCCAGCAGTTCTGGTGCAGTCTACGAGCAGTACTTC
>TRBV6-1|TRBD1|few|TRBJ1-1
CASSEAGQGNTEAFF
TGTGCCAGCAGTGAAGCAGGACAGGGTAACACTGAAGCTTTCTTT
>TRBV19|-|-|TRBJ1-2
CASSRSDRAYGYTF
TGTGCCAGTAGTCGATCCGACAGAGCCTATGGCTACACCTTC
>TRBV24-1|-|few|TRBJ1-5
CATSINNQPQHF
TGTGCCACCAGTATAAACAATCAGCCCCAGCATTTT
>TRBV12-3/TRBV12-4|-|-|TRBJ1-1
CASSLSGTEAFF
TGTGCCAGCAGTTTGAGCGGGACTGAAGCTTTCTTT
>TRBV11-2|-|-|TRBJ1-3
CASSLLGGPGNTIYF
TGTGCCAGCAGCTTGCTTGGAGGCCCTGGAAACACCATATATTTT
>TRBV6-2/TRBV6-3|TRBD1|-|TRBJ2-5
CASSSRDREETQYF
TGTGCCAGCAGTTCCCGAGACAGGGAAGAGACCCAGTACTTC
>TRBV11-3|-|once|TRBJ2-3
CASSPGKARPSTDTQYF
TGTGCCAGCAGCCCCGGGAAGGCCCGCCCCAGCACAGATACGCAGTATTTT
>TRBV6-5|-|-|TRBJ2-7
CASSKFSGTYEQYF
TGTGCCAGCAGTAAATTTAGCGGTACCTACGAGCAGTACTTC
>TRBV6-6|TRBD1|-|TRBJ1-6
CASSPLDRVGSPLHF
TGTGCCAGCAGTCCCCTGGACAGGGTGGGCTCACCCCTCCACTTT
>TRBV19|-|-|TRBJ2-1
CASKSPTRSFYNEQFF
TGTGCCAGTAAATCCCCGACAAGGTCCTTCTACAATGAGCAGTTCTTC
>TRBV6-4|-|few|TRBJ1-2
CASSHTGFDYGYTF
TGTGCCAGCAGTCATACAGGGTTCGACTATGGCTACACCTTC
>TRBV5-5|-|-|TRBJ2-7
CASSLSGTATYEQYF
TGTGCCAGCAGCTTGTCCGGGACTGCTACCTACGAGCAGTACTTC
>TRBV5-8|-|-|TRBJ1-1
CASSPYRVKNTEAFF
TGTGCCAGCAGCCCCTACAGGGTAAAGAACACTGAAGCTTTCTTT
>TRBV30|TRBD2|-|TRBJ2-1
CAWGTSVNEQFF
TGTGCCTGGGGGACTAGCGTTAATGAGCAGTTCTTC
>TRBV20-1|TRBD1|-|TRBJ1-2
CSASPPGQYGYTF
TGCAGTGCTAGTCCCCCGGGACAGTATGGCTACACCTTC
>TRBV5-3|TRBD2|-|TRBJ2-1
CARSIVPSGRAFVDEQFF
TGTGCCAGAAGCATCGTCCCTAGCGGGAGGGCCTTCGTGGATGAGCAGTTCTTC
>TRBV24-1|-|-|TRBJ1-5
CATSTRATYQPQHF
TGTGCCACCAGTACGAGGGCGACTTATCAGCCCCAGCATTTT
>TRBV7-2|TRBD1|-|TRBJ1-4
CASSFSGTAVATNEKLFF
TGTGCCAGCAGCTTTTCCGGGACAGCCGTTGCAACTAATGAAAAACTGTTTTTT
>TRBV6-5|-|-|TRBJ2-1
CASSSLWKERSNEQFF
TGTGCCAGCAGTTCTCTCTGGAAGGAGCGCAGCAATGAGCAGTTCTTC
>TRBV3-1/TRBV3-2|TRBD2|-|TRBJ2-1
CASSYGLAGVSEQFF
TGTGCCAGCAGCTATGGACTAGCGGGAGTCTCTGAGCAGTTCTTC
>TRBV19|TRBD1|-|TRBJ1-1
CASSIRRQGNTEAFF
TGTGCCAGTAGTATTAGGCGACAGGGGAACACTGAAGCTTTCTTT
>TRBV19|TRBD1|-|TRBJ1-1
CASSTRTGGRTEAFF
TGTGCCAGTAGTACGCGGACAGGGGGCAGGACTGAAGCTTTCTTT
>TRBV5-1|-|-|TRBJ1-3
CASSLANVRQGNTIYF
TGCGCCAGCAGCTTGGCCAATGTCAGGCAAGGAAACACCATATATTTT
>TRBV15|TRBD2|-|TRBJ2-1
CATSRVLLAGDNEQFF
TGTGCCACCAGCAGAGTATTACTAGCGGGGGACAATGAGCAGTTCTTC
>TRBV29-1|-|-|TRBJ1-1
CSVRQVNTEAFF
TGCAGCGTCCGACAGGTGAACACTGAAGCTTTCTTT
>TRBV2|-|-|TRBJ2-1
CASSAGYEQFF
TGTGCCAGCAGTGCGGGGTATGAGCAGTTCTTC
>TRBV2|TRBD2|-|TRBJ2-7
CASTPSSGRTGEQYF
TGTGCCAGCACTCCTTCTAGCGGGAGGACGGGGGAGCAGTACTTC
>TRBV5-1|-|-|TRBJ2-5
CASSLQLANQETQYF
TGCGCCAGCAGCTTACAGCTAGCGAACCAAGAGACCCAGTACTTC
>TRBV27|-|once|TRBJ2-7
CASSFRKNVQPLTNYEQYF
TGTGCCAGCAGTTTCCGGAAGAACGTACAGCCACTGACAAACTACGAGCAGTACTTC
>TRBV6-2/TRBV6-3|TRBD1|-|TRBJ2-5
CASSSTGRETQYF
TGTGCCAGCAGTTCGACAGGGCGGGAGACCCAGTACTTC
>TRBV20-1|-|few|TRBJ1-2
CSASTGYGYTF
TGCAGTGCTAGTACCGGCTATGGCTACACCTTC
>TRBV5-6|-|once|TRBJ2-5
CASSLLETQYF
TGTGCCAGCAGCTTGCTAGAGACCCAGTACTTC
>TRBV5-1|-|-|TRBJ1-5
CASSLLGQYSNQPQHF
TGCGCCAGCAGCCTTCTTGGACAGTATAGCAATCAGCCCCAGCATTTT
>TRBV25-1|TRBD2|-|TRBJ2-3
CASSEFGLAGVEDTQYF
TGTGCCAGCAGTGAATTCGGACTAGCGGGAGTGGAGGATACGCAGTATTTT